Each of the 22 T cell receptor beta chains below was sequenced from the same sample in a study of blood T cell repertoires in COVID-19. Data came from immunoSEQ multiplex PCR; TCRdb stores just in-frame clones and leaves some out. The profile shows 100,000 to 150,000 clones, less than 90% of them singletons. Sequencing input: peripheral blood. The receptors were sampled from a man between 65 and 85 years old with acute or convalescent COVID-19.

This chain joins TRBV5-4 and TRBJ2-5; 8 positions match TRBD1. Trimming removed 5 bases from V and 4 bases from J; junction bases left unmatched: 4. From germline, CDR1 is SGHNT and CDR2 YYREEE (reference sequence). There are 13 residues in the CDR3. The CDR3 DNA is TGTGCCAGCAGGGCAGGGGGCCCAGAGACCCAGTACTTC. Translating it yields CASRAGGPETQYF.

V and J are TRBV7-3 and TRBJ1-2, with D possibly TRBD1 on 6 matching bases. Germline V gene data show CDR1 as SGHTA and CDR2 as FQGTGA. The CDR3 is 15 residues long. V lost 5 bases and J lost 8, with 21 bases in between. CDR3 sequence (DNA): TGTGCCAGCAGCGACAAAGCGGGACACCCACTGGGCTACACCTTC. It yields the protein CASSDKAGHPLGYTF.

The rearrangement links TRBV6-5 to TRBJ2-1, with 9 bases fitting TRBD2. The ends lost 0 bases at V and 5 bases at J; junction bases unmatched: 2. This CDR3 region has 15 residues. Germline CDR1 and CDR2: MNHEY and SVGAGI. The CDR3 DNA sequence: TGTGCCAGCAGTTACTCGGCTAGCGGGGACAATGAGCAGTTCTTC. Its translation is CASSYSASGDNEQFF.

The chain is built from TRBV6-1 and TRBJ1-1, with 8 nucleotides matching TRBD1. CDR3 length: 14 residues. Germline loops: CDR1 MNHNS, CDR2 SASEGT. The ends lost 3 bases at V and 10 bases at J; junction bases unmatched: 10. The chain's CDR3 is CASSDRGQGFGAFF. CDR3 bases: TGTGCCAGCAGTGACCGCGGACAGGGCTTTGGAGCTTTCTTT.

The chain's CDR3 is CAISEQGARTEAFF. In nucleotides, the CDR3 is TGTGCCATCAGTGAGCAGGGGGCCCGTACTGAAGCTTTCTTT. The chain uses TRBV10-3 and TRBJ1-1; 8 positions agree with TRBD1. Trimming took 2 bases from V and 5 from J; bases not matched to a gene: 4. Germline V gene sequence: CDR1 ENHRY, CDR2 SYGVKD. The CDR3 totals 14 residues.

This clone was counted a few times. The chain uses TRBV28 and TRBJ2-7; 8 bases align to TRBD1. The CDR3 covers 15 residues. Trimming took 10 bases from V and 0 from J; bases not matched to a gene: 11. Germline CDR1 reads MDHEN; CDR2 reads SYDVKM. The CDR3 region has the DNA TGTGCCACCGCCGAGACAGGGGCCTCCTCCTACGAGCAGTACTTC. Translation gives CATAETGASSYEQYF. Filled out from reference TRBV28 and TRBJ2-7, the complete variable domain reads DVKVTQSSRYLVKRTGEKVFLECVQDMDHENMFWYRQDPGLGLRLIYFSYDVKMKEKGDIPEGYSVSREKKERFSLILESASTNQTSMYLCATAETGASSYEQYFGPGTRLTVT.

This clone was counted once. V usage is TRBV19 and J usage is TRBJ1-5, with D possibly TRBD1 on 6 matching bases. CDR1 and CDR2 from the germline V gene are LNHDA and SQIVND (reference sequence). V was pared by 7 bases and J by 0 bases, with 13 bases between. CDR3 length: 15 amino acids. The CDR3 sequence is CASTSDSFSNQPQHF. The CDR3 nucleotides read TGTGCCAGTACCTCGGACAGTTTTAGCAATCAGCCCCAGCATTTT.

CDR3 in amino acids: CASRASRQQTKTEAFF. The CDR3 DNA reads as TGTGCCAGCAGGGCGAGTCGACAGCAAACCAAAACTGAAGCTTTCTTT. This sequence joins TRBV27 and TRBJ1-1, with TRBD1 as a possible D gene (5 bases). The length of the CDR3 is 16 residues. Germline V lookup: CDR1 MNHEY, CDR2 SMNVEV (reference sequence). V was pared by 6 bases and J by 5 bases, with 22 bases between.

V and J are TRBV7-9 and TRBJ2-1; 12 bases map to TRBD2. V lost 5 bases to trimming and J lost 8 bases; unmatched junction nucleotides: 7. This CDR3 has 15 residues. CDR1 and CDR2 (germline): SEHNR, FQNEAQ (reference sequence). Written as DNA, the CDR3 is TGTGCCAGCAGCCCGCGGACTAGCGGGGTGTATGAGCAGTTCTTC. Translated, it gives CASSPRTSGVYEQFF.

The V call is TRBV12-3 or TRBV12-4, the J call TRBJ2-5; D gene unclear. The CDR3 consists of 13 residues. The V end was cut by 8 bases, the J end by 3 bases, with 13 bases between. As DNA, the CDR3 is TGTGCCAGCTCAGTCCTAGGCAAAGAGACCCAGTACTTC. It encodes CASSVLGKETQYF.

The chain links TRBV10-2 to TRBJ2-1; weak D call: TRBD2 (5 bases). The V gene lost 0 bases and the J gene lost 4 bases, with 10 bases spanning the gap. Per germline, CDR1 WSHSY and CDR2 SAAADI. The CDR3 contains 15 residues. This chain's CDR3 is CASSESTNLYNEQFF. The CDR3 DNA sequence: TGCGCCAGCAGTGAGTCGACTAATTTGTACAATGAGCAGTTCTTC.

This sequence joins TRBV30 and TRBJ2-1; 10 bases map to TRBD2. This CDR3 has 14 residues. Germline-derived CDR1 and CDR2 are GTSNPN and SVGIG (reference sequence). Trimming removed 1 base from V and 5 bases from J; junction bases left unmatched: 2. The CDR3 loop reads CAWSGLAGDNEQFF. In DNA, the CDR3 is TGTGCCTGGAGTGGTCTAGCGGGGGACAATGAGCAGTTCTTC. The whole variable domain, filled in from reference TRBV30 and TRBJ2-1, reads SQTIHQWPATLVQPVGSPLSLECTVEGTSNPNLYWYRQAAGRGLQLLFYSVGIGQISSEVPQNLSASRPQDRQFILSSKKLLLSDSGFYLCAWSGLAGDNEQFFGPGTRLTVL.

The J gene is TRBJ2-1, the V gene TRBV3-1 (or the pseudogene TRBV3-2); 10 nucleotides agree with TRBD2. CDR1 LGHDT and CDR2 YNNKEL come from the germline V gene (reference sequence). The CDR3 totals 16 residues. V lost 4 bases and J lost 4; bases outside the gene matches: 7. In DNA form, the CDR3 reads TGTGCCAGCAGCCGACGGACTAGCGGCGAGTACAATGAGCAGTTCTTC. It specifies CASSRRTSGEYNEQFF.

The chain uses TRBV28 and TRBJ1-5; weak D call: TRBD1 (5 bases). In germline, CDR1 is MDHEN, CDR2 SYDVKM. Trimming cost V 2 bases and J 3 bases, with 17 bases left between them. The CDR3 spans 17 residues. The CDR3 DNA reads TGTGCCAGCAGTTTAGGCCGGGAGTGGGGACTCAATCAGCCCCAGCATTTT. Protein sequence: CASSLGREWGLNQPQHF.

V usage is TRBV2 and J usage is TRBJ2-3, with TRBD2 matching over 9 bases. This CDR3 contains 16 residues. Unmatched junction bases numbered 9, after V lost 2 bases and J lost 6 bases. The V gene's germline CDR1 is SNHLY and CDR2 FYNNEI. CDR3 bases: TGTGCCAGCAGTGAACTCGGACTAGCGTTCCCGGATACGCAGTATTTT. This sequence encodes CASSELGLAFPDTQYF.

This clone is a singleton in its sample. V gene TRBV20-1 combines with J gene TRBJ1-6, with D perhaps TRBD1 (6 bases). Germline assignment: CDR1 DFQATT and CDR2 SNEGSKA (reference sequence). The CDR3 loop spans 13 amino acids. Trimming removed 3 bases from V and 9 bases from J, with 12 bases in between. The CDR3 is CSASSQGSSPLHF. CDR3 coding DNA: TGCAGTGCTAGTAGCCAGGGGAGTTCACCCCTCCACTTT.

The chain couples TRBV10-1 to TRBJ1-6; no firm D call. Trimming took 4 bases from V and 0 from J, leaving 10 bases between them. Germline CDR1 and CDR2: WNHNN and SYGVQD (reference sequence). This CDR3 spans 16 amino acids. The CDR3 reads CASSGHWSSYNSPLHF. For the CDR3, the DNA is TGCGCCAGCAGTGGTCATTGGAGCTCCTATAATTCACCCCTCCACTTT.

This clone was detected only a few times. The genes are TRBV3-1 (or the pseudogene TRBV3-2) and TRBJ1-2, with D possibly TRBD1 on 6 matching bases. CDR1 is LGHDT, CDR2 YNNKEL, per germline (reference sequence). V lost 0 bases and J lost 5, with 13 bases in between. This CDR3 spans 15 amino acids. CDR3 coding DNA: TGTGCCAGCAGCCAAGATACACAGGGCTGGTATGGCTACACCTTC. It translates to CASSQDTQGWYGYTF.

The chain links TRBV5-1 to TRBJ2-1; 13 nucleotides match TRBD2. The germline V gene encodes CDR1 SGHRS and CDR2 YFSETQ. The CDR3 runs 18 residues. With V trimmed by 3 bases and J by 4 bases, 10 bases remained unmatched. The CDR3 DNA reads as TGCGCCAGCAGCTCCACACTAGCGGGGGGGCTTTATTACAATGAGCAGTTCTTC. This codes for CASSSTLAGGLYYNEQFF.

This chain joins TRBV4-1 and TRBJ2-1, with 7 bases lining up with TRBD2. Per the germline V gene, CDR1 is MGHRA and CDR2 is YSYEKL. This CDR3 is 15 amino acids long. V shed 4 bases and J 10 bases; nucleotides not matched to a gene: 13. CDR3 region: CASSPGGALTGEQFF. CDR3 DNA: TGCGCCAGCAGCCCGGGAGGTGCCCTGACGGGAGAGCAGTTCTTC.

DNA of the CDR3: TGCAGCGGGGGGCAGGGCGACTATGGCTACACCTTC. Translation gives CSGGQGDYGYTF. The chain uses TRBV29-1 and TRBJ1-2, with D maybe TRBD1 (6 bases). Per the germline V gene, CDR1 is SQVTM and CDR2 is ANQGSEA. V was pared by 7 bases and J by 3 bases, with 12 bases between. The length of the CDR3 is 12 residues.

The chain combines TRBV3-1 (or the pseudogene TRBV3-2) with TRBJ1-1, with D maybe TRBD1 (6 bases). Germline V CDR1 and CDR2: LGHDT, YNNKEL (reference sequence). The CDR3 has 14 residues. Trimming removed 1 base from V and 7 bases from J, with 13 bases in between. This CDR3 is CASSQGQALNEAFF. The DNA of the CDR3 is TGTGCCAGCAGCCAAGGACAGGCTTTAAATGAAGCTTTCTTT.